Sequencing of this T cell receptor (beta chain) was carried out in a study of preoperative IRX-2 immunotherapy in early breast cancer. Treatment defined: preoperative locoregional IRX-2 cytokine immunotherapy. This phase Ib study tested locoregional IRX-2 cytokine immunotherapy given before surgery. Assay: immunoSEQ multiplex PCR; the TCRdb copy retains only in-frame clones and omits some. Among tens of thousands of clones listed, about 75% were seen once. This TCR derives from a human donor with breast cancer. The input for sequencing was lymph node tissue, taken after IRX-2 immunotherapy.

CDR3 residues: CASSSPNRSTGGERYNEQFF. The CDR3 DNA is TGTGCCAGCAGCTCCCCCAACCGGTCGACAGGGGGTGAGAGATACAATGAGCAGTTCTTC. J is TRBJ2-1 and V is TRBV11-3, with 9 bases fitting TRBD1. The CDR3 is made up of 20 amino acids. The V gene end was trimmed by 4 bases and the J gene end by 4 bases; junction bases not matched to a gene: 20. Germline V gives CDR1 SGHNT, CDR2 YENEEA.